These 3 T cell receptor beta chains share one sample of origin, sequenced in a study of shared clonotypes between healthy human individuals. Some clones are missing from TCRdb's copy, which holds only in-frame ones; the method was immunoSEQ multiplex PCR. This repertoire shows 2 million to 2.5 million clones, 85% to 95% found once; its top ten account for 0.35% to 0.5%. Sequencing was done on a sample of naive CD4+ T cells from PBMCs. Subset noted: CD45RA+ positively selected. The receptors were sampled from a man aged 18-30 years in good health. Some clones in this sample may be carry-over from other donors' samples.

This clone turned up a few times. The rearrangement uses TRBV19 and TRBJ1-2, with TRBD1 matching 9 bases. Trimming took 5 bases from V and 4 from J; bases not matched to a gene: 2. Germline CDR1 reads LNHDA; CDR2 reads SQIVND (reference sequence). The CDR3 is 13 amino acids. This chain's CDR3 is CASSGTGFYGYTF. The CDR3 DNA sequence: TGTGCCAGTAGTGGGACAGGGTTCTATGGCTACACCTTC.

In DNA form, the CDR3 reads TGTGCCAGCATGGCTACTGCCCGCCACGGGGAGCTGTTTTTT. It is translated as CASMATARHGELFF. The chain combines TRBV5-8 with TRBJ2-2; D is undetermined. The CDR3 spans 14 residues. Germline loops: CDR1 SGHTS, CDR2 YDEGEE. Trimming removed 6 bases at V and 7 bases at J, with 16 bases between.

The chain uses TRBV28 and TRBJ2-7; D might be TRBD1 or TRBD2, each matching 5 bases. The germline V gene encodes CDR1 MDHEN and CDR2 SYDVKM. This CDR3 has 13 amino acids. The V end lost 8 bases, the J end lost 1 base, and 12 bases lay between the germline ends. CDR3 in DNA: TGTGCCAGCGTAGAGGGACGATCCTACGAGCAGTACTTC. Residues: CASVEGRSYEQYF.